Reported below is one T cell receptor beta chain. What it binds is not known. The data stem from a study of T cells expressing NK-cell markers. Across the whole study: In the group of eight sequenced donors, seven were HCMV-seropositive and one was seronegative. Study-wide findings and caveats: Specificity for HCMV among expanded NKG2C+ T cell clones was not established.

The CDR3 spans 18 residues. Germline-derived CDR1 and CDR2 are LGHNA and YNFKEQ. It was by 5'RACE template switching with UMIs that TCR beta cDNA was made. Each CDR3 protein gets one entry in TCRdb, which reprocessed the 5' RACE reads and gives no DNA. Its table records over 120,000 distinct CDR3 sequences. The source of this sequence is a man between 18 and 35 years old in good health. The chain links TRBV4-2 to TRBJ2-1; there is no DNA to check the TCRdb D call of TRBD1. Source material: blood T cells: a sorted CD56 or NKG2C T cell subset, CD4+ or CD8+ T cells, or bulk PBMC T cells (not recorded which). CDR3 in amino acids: CASSQDKVGANSYNEQFF.